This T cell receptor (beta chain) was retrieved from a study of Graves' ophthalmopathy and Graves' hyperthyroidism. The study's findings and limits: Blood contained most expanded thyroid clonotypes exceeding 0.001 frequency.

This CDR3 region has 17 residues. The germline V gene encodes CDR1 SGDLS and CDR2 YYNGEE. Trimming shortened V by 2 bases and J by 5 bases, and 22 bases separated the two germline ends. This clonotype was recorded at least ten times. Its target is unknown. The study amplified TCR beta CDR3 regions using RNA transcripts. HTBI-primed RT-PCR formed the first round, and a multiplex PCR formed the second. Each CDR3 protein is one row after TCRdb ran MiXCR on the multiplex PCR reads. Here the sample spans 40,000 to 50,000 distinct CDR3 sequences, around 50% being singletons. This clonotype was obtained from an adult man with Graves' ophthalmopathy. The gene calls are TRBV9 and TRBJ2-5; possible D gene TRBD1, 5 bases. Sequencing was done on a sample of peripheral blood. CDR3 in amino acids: CASSVQGVGRPGETQYF. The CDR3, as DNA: TGTGCCAGCAGCGTCCAAGGCGTGGGCAGGCCAGGGGAGACCCAGTACTTC.